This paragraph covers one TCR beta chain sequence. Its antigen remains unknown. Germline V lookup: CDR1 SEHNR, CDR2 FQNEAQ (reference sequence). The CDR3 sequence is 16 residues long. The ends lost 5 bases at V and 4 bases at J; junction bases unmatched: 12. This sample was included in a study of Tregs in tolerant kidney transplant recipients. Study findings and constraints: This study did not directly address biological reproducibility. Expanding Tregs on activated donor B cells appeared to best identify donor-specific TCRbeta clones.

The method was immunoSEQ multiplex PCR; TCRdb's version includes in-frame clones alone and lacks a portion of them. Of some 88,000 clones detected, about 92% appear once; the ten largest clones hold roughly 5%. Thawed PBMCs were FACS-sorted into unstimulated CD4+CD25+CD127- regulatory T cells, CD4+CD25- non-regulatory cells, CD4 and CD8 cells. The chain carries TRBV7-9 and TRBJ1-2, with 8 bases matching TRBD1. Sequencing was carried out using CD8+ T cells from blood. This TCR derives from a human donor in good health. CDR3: CASSGGQGPNFYGYTF. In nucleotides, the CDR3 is TGTGCCAGCAGCGGCGGACAGGGCCCGAACTTCTATGGCTACACCTTC.